This T cell receptor beta chain derives from a study of CD8 T cells in ankylosing spondylitis. On this clonotype itself: Its antigen is as yet unknown.

TCRdb reprocessed the 5' RACE reads via MiXCR and lists one record per CDR3 protein. The repertoire consists of hundreds of thousands of distinct CDR3 sequences, with approximately 12% occurring once and the leading ten covering around 0.51%. There are 15 residues in the CDR3. The V and J ends lost 2 bases and 0 bases, in that order; junction bases with no gene match: 4. In germline, CDR1 is MNHEY, CDR2 SMNVEV (reference sequence). Study-wide points: A TCR beta motif of about 8 highly homologous variants appeared characteristic of ankylosing spondylitis blood.

The sequencing input was blood, either unsorted or a sorted T cell fraction (not recorded which). The chain has TRBV27 and TRBJ2-7, with 7 bases aligning to TRBD1. The sequence derives from a male donor with ankylosing spondylitis. The CDR3 loop reads CASSLKQGYSYEQYF. The CDR3 DNA reads as TGTGCCAGCAGTTTAAAACAGGGGTACTCCTACGAGCAGTACTTC.